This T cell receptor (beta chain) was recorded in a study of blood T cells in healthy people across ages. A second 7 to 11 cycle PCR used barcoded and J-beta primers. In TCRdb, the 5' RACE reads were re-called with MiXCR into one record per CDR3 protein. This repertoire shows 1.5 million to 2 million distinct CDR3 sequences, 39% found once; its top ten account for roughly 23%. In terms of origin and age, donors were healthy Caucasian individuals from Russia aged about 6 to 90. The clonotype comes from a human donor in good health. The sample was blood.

CDR3 in DNA: TGCGCCAGCAGTCAGAAGCTGCTTCAAAAGTACAATGAGCAGTTCTTC. Translating it yields CASSQKLLQKYNEQFF. The rearrangement uses TRBV4-3 and TRBJ2-1; D gene unclear. The germline V gene has CDR1 LGHNA and CDR2 YSLEER. The CDR3 is made up of 16 amino acids. Deletions cut 6 bases from V and 4 bases from J, with 19 bases between.